This entry concerns a single T cell receptor (beta chain). The target antigen is unknown. This specimen comes from a study of cytomegalovirus exposure and HLA in healthy donors. Whole-study results and caveats: According to a later analysis, most TCR beta chains associated with CMV appeared HLA-restricted.

The PCR ran on 60 Vbeta and 13 Jbeta primers. Only in-frame clones appear in the TCRdb table, and some are missing; sequencing was by immunoSEQ multiplex PCR. The sample lists about 150,000 clones, 75% to 90% occurring once. The CDR3 covers 19 residues. The source is a young woman in good health and CMV-seronegative. The sample comprised PBMCs. The chain recombines TRBV1 with TRBJ2-7; TRBD2 is taken as the D call from the table, unchecked against the DNA. TRBV1 is given as a pseudogene. CDR3: CTSSQNPARLDPAAYEQYF. The CDR3 coding sequence is TGCACCAGCAGCCAAAACCCAGCCCGCCTAGACCCCGCCGCCTACGAGCAGTACTTC.